This T cell receptor beta chain was sequenced during a study of blood T cell repertoires in COVID-19 (dated by TCRdb to between 2020 and 2021). Broadly, across the study: ImmuneRACE Cohort 3 recovered participants were defined by two consecutive negative NP/OP PCR tests, healthcare professional clearance, or symptom resolution. Collaborator samples came from the United States, Italy and Spain and covered acute and convalescent phases of COVID-19. The prospective study material was composed of cDNA or gDNA derived from T cells, B-cell-depleted T cells, or PBMCs. The dataset comprised deeply sampled blood TCRbeta repertoires from subjects exposed to, actively infected with, or recovered from COVID-19. The repertoires were made available in a free public database intended to serve as a resource for research on the immune response to SARS-CoV-2. The samples were drawn from two sources: the first 160 participants of the ongoing ImmuneRACE study, and 950 to 1,500 subjects contributed by 6 global collaborators. A de-identified subject ID, COVID-19 status, age in years and sex were almost always included in the sample metadata. Where available, HLA class I and class II types were taken from metadata supplied by the sample provider and were not determined by assay-based typing. The study at large found these results: Clinical and demographic metadata were provided uncurated, with the amount varying by source and participant.

In the prospective study, participants were roughly 18 to 95 years old, resided in fewer than 25 geographic areas of the United States, and were enrolled through a virtual design. Cohort assignment in the prospective study relied on participant-reported clinical history from a screening survey and a study questionnaire. In the prospective study, mobile phlebotomists collected whole blood, serum and a nasopharyngeal or oropharyngeal swab from each participant. Participants in the prospective study had the option to provide additional blood draws and questionnaires over a roughly two-month period. Blood samples from the prospective study were shipped frozen or at room temperature prior to DNA extraction. From the cysteine through the phenylalanine, the CDR3 covers 14 amino acids. The DNA shown is the 42-base CDR3, in frame from base 1. V ends up 4 bases short and J 4 bases short, with an unmatched junction base count of 4. The germline V gene supplies CDR1 SGDLS and CDR2 YYNGEE.

Concerning this clone itself: Its cognate antigen has yet to be identified. No clone much larger than this one lies a single base away; base qualities are absent.

TCRbeta CDR3 regions were amplified from genomic DNA by means of the immunoSEQ Assay, a bias-controlled multiplex PCR. In the source study's methods: The number of nucleated cells in each sample was estimated by amplification of reference gene primers within the assay. To quantify the absolute abundance of each unique TCRbeta CDR3 rearrangement, sequence reads were collapsed and filtered. For each sample, productive Simpson clonality was calculated as the square root of Simpson's diversity index over productive rearrangements. TCRdb obtained this table from immuneACCESS and retained in-frame rearrangements with V and J assigned. These tables miss some clones; where compared with another copy, unresolved V genes account for less than half of the shortfall, and the remainder is unexplained. D and trimming were read from the DNA, whereas the V and J calls and clone size are those reported in that table. Counted in this sample were more than 200,000 clones; roughly 84% of them appeared once. Clones ranked in the top ten supply 7% to 8.5% of the sample.

This chain joins TRBV9 to TRBJ2-3; TRBD1 aligns with 9 central bases. Sequencing was performed on PBMCs or T cells enriched from blood (not recorded which). The origin of this receptor is a man younger than 40 in a cohort exposed to, infected with or recovered from COVID-19 (not recorded which). The DNA reads TGTGCCAGCAGCTTGGGACAGGGCGCAGATACGCAGTATTTT. Translated, this gives CASSLGQGADTQYF. Where the CDR3 stops, the reference TRBV9 and TRBJ2-3 genes take over; the full variable domain is DSGVTQTPKHLITATGQRVTLRCSPRSGDLSVYWYQQSLDQGLQFLIQYYNGEERAKGNILERFSAQQFPDLHSELNLSSLELGDSALYFCASSLGQGADTQYFGPGTRLTVL.